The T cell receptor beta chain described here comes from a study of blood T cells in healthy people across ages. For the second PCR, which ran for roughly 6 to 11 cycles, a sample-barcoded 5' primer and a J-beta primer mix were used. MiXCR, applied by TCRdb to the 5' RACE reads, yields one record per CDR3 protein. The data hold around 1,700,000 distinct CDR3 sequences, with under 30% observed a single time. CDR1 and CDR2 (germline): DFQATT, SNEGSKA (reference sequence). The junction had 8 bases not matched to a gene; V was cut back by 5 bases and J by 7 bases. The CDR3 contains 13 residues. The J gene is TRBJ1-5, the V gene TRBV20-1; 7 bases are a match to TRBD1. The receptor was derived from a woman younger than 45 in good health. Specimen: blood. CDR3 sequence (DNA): TGCAGTGCTCTACCAGGGGGGGGCCAGCCCCAGCATTTT. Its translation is CSALPGGGQPQHF.